These T cell receptor beta chains were read from a single sample in a study of STAT5B mutations in CD4+ large granular lymphocyte leukemia. Using immunoSEQ multiplex PCR, the repertoire was profiled, and TCRdb retains in-frame clones only, with some absent. The sample yields roughly 40,000 clones, 65% to 85% seen once. The sample was CD4+ T cells from blood buffy coats. The receptors originated from a human donor in good health. The CDR3 runs from the conserved cysteine through the conserved F or W. The order of the fields is D gene, J gene, CDR3 length, clone size, V gene, CDR3 DNA, CDR3 protein. A D gene is named only where the DNA matches it firmly. Size is stated for part of the rows, as once, few or many counts, or as a class when the clone is expanded.

d_gene: NA
j_gene: TRBJ2-7
len: 13
abundance: NA
v_gene: TRBV7-3
CDR3nt: TGTGCCAGCAGCCCGGGACTGACCTACGAGCAGTACTTC
CDR3aa: CASSPGLTYEQYF

d_gene: NA
j_gene: TRBJ1-4
len: 13
abundance: NA
v_gene: TRBV5-1
CDR3nt: TGCGCCAGCAGCATAGACTACAATGAAAAACTGTTTTTT
CDR3aa: CASSIDYNEKLFF

d_gene: TRBD1
j_gene: TRBJ1-5
len: 18
abundance: NA
v_gene: TRBV5-1
CDR3nt: TGCGCCAGCAGCTTGTTTCCAGGGGGGGATATAGGCAATCAGCCCCAGCATTTT
CDR3aa: CASSLFPGGDIGNQPQHF

d_gene: NA
j_gene: TRBJ1-2
len: 15
abundance: once
v_gene: TRBV18
CDR3nt: TGTGCCAGCTCACCATATCCAGGGGAAAACTATGGCTACACCTTC
CDR3aa: CASSPYPGENYGYTF

d_gene: TRBD1
j_gene: TRBJ2-7
len: 16
abundance: NA
v_gene: TRBV7-6
CDR3nt: TGTGCCAGCAGCTTTTCCGACAGGGGGAGCTCCTACGAGCAGTACTTC
CDR3aa: CASSFSDRGSSYEQYF

d_gene: NA
j_gene: TRBJ1-3
len: 13
abundance: NA
v_gene: TRBV2
CDR3nt: TGTGCCAGTAAGGGAGAGGGTTTAAACACCATATATTTT
CDR3aa: CASKGEGLNTIYF

d_gene: NA
j_gene: TRBJ1-1
len: 13
abundance: NA
v_gene: TRBV6-5
CDR3nt: TGTGCCAGCATTCGGACGGACAACACTGAAGCTTTCTTT
CDR3aa: CASIRTDNTEAFF

d_gene: NA
j_gene: TRBJ1-6
len: 15
abundance: NA
v_gene: TRBV18
CDR3nt: TGTGCCAGCTCTCTGACTCAGGGTTACAATTCACCCCTCCACTTT
CDR3aa: CASSLTQGYNSPLHF

d_gene: NA
j_gene: TRBJ2-1
len: 18
abundance: NA
v_gene: TRBV6-1
CDR3nt: TGTGCCAGCAGTGAAGTCAACCCTGGGCGTAGCTCCTACAATGAGCAGTTCTTC
CDR3aa: CASSEVNPGRSSYNEQFF

d_gene: NA
j_gene: TRBJ2-4
len: 15
abundance: NA
v_gene: TRBV6-5
CDR3nt: TGTGCCAGCAGCGACCTCTCCGAGGGCAAAAACATTCAGTACTTC
CDR3aa: CASSDLSEGKNIQYF

d_gene: TRBD1
j_gene: TRBJ1-1
len: 15
abundance: NA
v_gene: TRBV19
CDR3nt: TGTGCCAGTAGTGCGATTGGGACAGAACACACTGAAGCTTTCTTT
CDR3aa: CASSAIGTEHTEAFF

d_gene: NA
j_gene: TRBJ2-1
len: 14
abundance: NA
v_gene: TRBV4-1
CDR3nt: TGCGCCAGCAGCCAGGGGCCAGCTCTGGGTGAGCAGTTCTTC
CDR3aa: CASSQGPALGEQFF

d_gene: NA
j_gene: TRBJ1-2
len: 11
abundance: NA
v_gene: TRBV2
CDR3nt: TGTGCCAGCAGTGAACTCGGCGGCTACACCTTC
CDR3aa: CASSELGGYTF

d_gene: TRBD2
j_gene: TRBJ2-3
len: 17
abundance: NA
v_gene: TRBV4-2
CDR3nt: TGTGCCAGCAGCCTTACTTCGGGGGGAACTAGCACAGATACGCAGTATTTT
CDR3aa: CASSLTSGGTSTDTQYF

d_gene: NA
j_gene: TRBJ1-6
len: 16
abundance: NA
v_gene: TRBV4-1
CDR3nt: TGCGCCAGCAGCCAAGTAGGGACAAGGATAAATTCACCCCTCCACTTT
CDR3aa: CASSQVGTRINSPLHF